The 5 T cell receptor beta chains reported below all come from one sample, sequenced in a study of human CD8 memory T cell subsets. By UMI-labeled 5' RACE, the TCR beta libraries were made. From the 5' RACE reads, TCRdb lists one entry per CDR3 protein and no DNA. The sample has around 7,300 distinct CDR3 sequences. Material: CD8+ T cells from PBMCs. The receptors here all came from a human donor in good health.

The CDR3 here is CASSLGTSANTGELFF. The rearrangement links TRBV18 to TRBJ2-2; the TRBD2 assignment by TCRdb is unverifiable without DNA. This CDR3 is 16 amino acids long. The germline V gene has CDR1 KGHSH and CDR2 LQKENI.

The CDR3 sequence: CASSSETSGYNEQFF. This chain links TRBV11-2 with TRBJ2-1; TCRdb's D call, TRBD2, is unchecked because there is no DNA. The germline V gene has CDR1 SGHAT and CDR2 FQNNGV. The CDR3 consists of 15 residues.

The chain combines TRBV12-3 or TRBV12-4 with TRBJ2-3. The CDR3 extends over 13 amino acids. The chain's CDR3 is CASSPDRTDTQYF.

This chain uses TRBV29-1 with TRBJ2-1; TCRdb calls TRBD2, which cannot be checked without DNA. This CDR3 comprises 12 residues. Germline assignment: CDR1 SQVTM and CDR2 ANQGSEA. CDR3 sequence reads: CSVVGPYNEQFF.

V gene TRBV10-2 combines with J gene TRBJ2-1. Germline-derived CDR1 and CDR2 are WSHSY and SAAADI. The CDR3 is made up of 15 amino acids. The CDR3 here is CASSEGASNYNEQFF.